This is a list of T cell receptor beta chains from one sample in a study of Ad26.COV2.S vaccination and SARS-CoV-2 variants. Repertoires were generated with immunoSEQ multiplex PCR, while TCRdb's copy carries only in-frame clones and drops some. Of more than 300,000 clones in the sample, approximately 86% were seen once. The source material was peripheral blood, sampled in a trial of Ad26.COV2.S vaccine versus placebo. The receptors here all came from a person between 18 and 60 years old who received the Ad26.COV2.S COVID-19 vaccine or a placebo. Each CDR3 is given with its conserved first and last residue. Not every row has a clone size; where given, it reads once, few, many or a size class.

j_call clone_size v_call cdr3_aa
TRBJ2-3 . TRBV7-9 CASSLTGQGTDTQYF
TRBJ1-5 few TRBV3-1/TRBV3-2 CASSQEGTVNQPQHF
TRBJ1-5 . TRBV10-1 CASSEAGSNQPQHF
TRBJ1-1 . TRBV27 CASSPNQGATEAFF
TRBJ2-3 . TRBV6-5 CASRWGSGRTDTQYF
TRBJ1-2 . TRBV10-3 CAISGGQGEGYTF
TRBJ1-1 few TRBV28 CASSLSSGRNTEAFF
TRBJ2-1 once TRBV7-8 CASSSPVSSYNEQFF
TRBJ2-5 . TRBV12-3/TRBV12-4 CASSSGGRETQYF
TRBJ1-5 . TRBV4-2 CASSQDNDYQPQHF
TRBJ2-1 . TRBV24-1 CATSEWSGGRNEQFF